These 27 T cell receptor beta chains were all obtained from the same sample, sequenced in a study of OX40 agonist ivuxolimab in advanced cancers. Generated by immunoSEQ multiplex PCR, the TCRdb table keeps only in-frame clones and is missing some. The sample lists some 19,000 clones, roughly nine tenths occurring once. The source material was CD4+ or CD8+ T cells sorted from blood, sampled in a trial of the OX40 agonist ivuxolimab. The receptors shown here come from an adult with an advanced solid tumor such as melanoma, head and neck, liver or kidney cancer.

The chain carries TRBV11-2 and TRBJ2-3; a weak D match, TRBD2 (6 bases). The CDR3 covers 11 residues. The V gene's germline CDR1 is SGHAT and CDR2 FQNNGV. V lost 10 bases and J 6 bases, leaving 11 bases between the germline ends. CDR3: CATGGLDTQYF. The CDR3 coding sequence is TGTGCCACCGGGGGTCTGGATACGCAGTATTTT.

The CDR3 region has the DNA TGTGCCAGCAGTTTAGGGGGAAATATTAGATCGCAGTACTTC. This encodes CASSLGGNIRSQYF. The chain combines TRBV27 with TRBJ2-7; D could derive from TRBD1 or TRBD2 (5 bases each). The CDR3 is 14 amino acids. V lost 2 bases to trimming and J lost 9 bases, with 17 bases between them. Germline V gene data show CDR1 as MNHEY and CDR2 as SMNVEV (reference sequence).

V is TRBV18 and J is TRBJ1-1, with a tentative D call TRBD1 (5 bases). Trimming left V 4 bases short and J 1 base short, with 13 bases between. The CDR3 spans 15 residues. CDR1 is KGHSH, CDR2 LQKENI, per germline. CDR3 DNA: TGTGCCAGCTCACAGTCCGGGACGGCGAACACTGAAGCTTTCTTT. Translating gives CASSQSGTANTEAFF.

This clone has only one observation. This rearrangement joins TRBV28 to TRBJ2-3, with 11 bases fitting TRBD2. Germline CDR1 MDHEN, CDR2 SYDVKM. Losses at the gene ends were 5 bases for V and 4 bases for J; bases not matched to a gene: 5. This CDR3 comprises 15 residues. The CDR3 is CASSLLAGGADTQYF. CDR3 DNA: TGTGCCAGCAGTCTCCTAGCGGGAGGCGCAGATACGCAGTATTTT.

CDR3 protein: CASSPGSTDTQYF. In DNA form, the CDR3 reads TGTGCCAGCAGCCCTGGCAGCACAGATACGCAGTATTTT. The chain recombines TRBV7-9 with TRBJ2-3; D gene unclear. CDR3 length equals 13 residues. Germline CDR1 is SEHNR and CDR2 is FQNEAQ (reference sequence). Trimming took off 5 bases at V and 0 bases at J, with 6 bases between the two ends. Variable domain in full (rest from reference TRBV7-9 and TRBJ2-3): DTGVSQNPRHKITKRGQNVTFRCDPISEHNRLYWYRQTLGQGPEFLTYFQNEAQLEKSRLLSDRFSAERPKGSFSTLEIQRTEQGDSAMYLCASSPGSTDTQYFGPGTRLTVL.

This clone was recorded once. The V gene is TRBV7-8, the J gene TRBJ2-2; perhaps TRBD2 as D (5 bases). Trimming stripped 4 bases from V and 4 bases from J, with 13 bases between. Germline V gene lookup returns CDR1 SGHVS and CDR2 FQNEAQ. The CDR3 contains 15 residues. The CDR3 coding sequence is TGTGCCAGCAGCTCCAACGTTGGAGGCACCGGGGAGCTGTTTTTT. Protein product: CASSSNVGGTGELFF. Complete variable domain (other parts from reference TRBV7-8 and TRBJ2-2): GAGVSQSPRYKVAKRGQDVALRCDPISGHVSLFWYQQALGQGPEFLTYFQNEAQLDKSGLPSDRFFAERPEGSVSTLKIQRTQQEDSAVYLCASSSNVGGTGELFFGEGSRLTVL.

The chain combines TRBV18 with TRBJ2-3; D gene uncertain. The germline V gene has CDR1 KGHSH and CDR2 LQKENI. There are 14 residues in the CDR3. The V gene lost 0 bases and the J gene lost 4 bases, with 8 bases spanning the gap. DNA of the CDR3: TGTGCCAGCTCACCACCGCAACGTCCAGATACGCAGTATTTT. It specifies CASSPPQRPDTQYF.

The V and J genes are TRBV28 and TRBJ2-1; D not certain. Between the trimmed V and J ends, which lost 9 bases and 5 bases, there was a span of 8 bases. Germline V lookup: CDR1 MDHEN, CDR2 SYDVKM. The CDR3 length is 11 residues. The CDR3 nucleotides are TGTGCCAGTATCCAAGACAATGAGCAGTTCTTC. This encodes CASIQDNEQFF.

The chain recombines TRBV19 with TRBJ1-3; D gene uncertain. Between the trimmed V and J ends, which lost 7 bases and 0 bases, there was a span of 13 bases. This CDR3 is 15 amino acids long. CDR1 and CDR2 from the germline V gene are LNHDA and SQIVND (reference sequence). CDR3 coding DNA: TGTGCCAGTAACGAGTGGGCAGACTCTGGAAACACCATATATTTT. Translated: CASNEWADSGNTIYF.

The chain carries TRBV2 and TRBJ1-1; possibly TRBD1 for D (6 bases). Germline V gene lookup returns CDR1 SNHLY and CDR2 FYNNEI. The CDR3 runs 14 residues. V dropped 7 bases and J dropped 0 bases, with 12 bases sitting between them. The CDR3 region is CASMQGHLNTEAFF. The CDR3 region has the DNA TGTGCCAGCATGCAGGGACACCTGAACACTGAAGCTTTCTTT.

This chain uses TRBV30 with TRBJ1-6; tentative D call: TRBD1 (6 bases). Germline loops: CDR1 GTSNPN, CDR2 SVGIG (reference sequence). The V and J ends lost 0 bases and 10 bases respectively, with 10 bases between them. The CDR3 covers 13 residues. The CDR3 coding sequence is TGTGCCTGGAGTGTAGGGGGGGGATCACCCCTCCACTTT. Amino acid sequence: CAWSVGGGSPLHF.

The V and J genes are TRBV4-3 and TRBJ2-1; possibly TRBD2 for D (6 bases). Trimming removed 2 bases from V and 4 bases from J, with 15 bases in between. Germline CDR1 and CDR2: LGHNA and YSLEER. The CDR3 loop spans 16 amino acids. CDR3: CASSQLRLAPYNEQFF. In nucleotides, the CDR3 is TGCGCCAGCAGCCAACTAAGGCTAGCGCCTTACAATGAGCAGTTCTTC.

This clone occurred a few times. The chain joins TRBV9 to TRBJ2-1; 12 bases align to TRBD2. The CDR3 is 15 residues long. The ends lost 0 bases at V and 10 bases at J; junction bases unmatched: 5. Germline V CDR1 and CDR2: SGDLS, YYNGEE. The CDR3 spells CASSVGASGRVEQFF. The CDR3 DNA follows: TGTGCCAGCAGCGTAGGGGCTAGCGGGAGGGTAGAGCAGTTCTTC.

The CDR3 loop is CASSLGLGTGDTGELFF. The CDR3, as DNA: TGTGCCAGCAGCTTGGGCCTCGGGACAGGGGACACCGGGGAGCTGTTTTTT. The chain couples TRBV5-5 to TRBJ2-2, with 10 nucleotides matching TRBD1. V shed 0 bases, J shed 3 bases, and the junction held 5 bases outside the gene matches. Germline CDR1 reads SGHKS; CDR2 reads YYEKEE (reference sequence). The CDR3 has 17 amino acids.

This chain links TRBV6-6 with TRBJ2-7; D uncertain. CDR3 length equals 13 residues. Trimming took 0 bases from V and 2 from J, leaving 5 bases between them. Germline assignment: CDR1 MNHNY and CDR2 SVGAGI (reference sequence). The CDR3 nucleotides are TGTGCCAGCAGTTACTCGTCCCCCTACGAGCAGTACTTC. Residues: CASSYSSPYEQYF.

The J gene is TRBJ2-7, the V gene TRBV18; 10 positions agree with TRBD1. CDR1 and CDR2 from the germline V gene are KGHSH and LQKENI. The J segment lost 3 bases and the V segment lost 3 bases, leaving 5 bases of the junction unmatched. CDR3 length: 15 residues. CDR3 protein: CASSPTGGLIYEQYF. The CDR3 nucleotides read TGTGCCAGCTCACCGACAGGGGGCCTTATCTACGAGCAGTACTTC.

This sequence joins TRBV4-1 and TRBJ2-1; TRBD2 matches at 9 bases. There are 15 residues in the CDR3. Germline V gene sequence: CDR1 MGHRA, CDR2 YSYEKL. After removal of 8 bases from V and 8 bases from J, the junction contained 13 bases not matched to a gene. The CDR3, as DNA: TGCGCCAGCTCGAAGGAAGGTAGCGGGAGCTATGAGCAGTTCTTC. Protein product: CASSKEGSGSYEQFF.

This sequence joins TRBV9 and TRBJ2-1; TRBD1 agrees at 7 bases. V trimming: 0 bases; J trimming: 4 bases; junction bases outside the gene matches: 1. The CDR3 runs 14 residues. Germline V lookup: CDR1 SGDLS, CDR2 YYNGEE. The CDR3 sequence: CASSVVQGYNEQFF. The DNA of the CDR3 is TGTGCCAGCAGCGTAGTACAGGGGTACAATGAGCAGTTCTTC.

The V and J genes are TRBV7-2 and TRBJ2-5; the D gene is possibly TRBD1 (5 bases). The CDR3 has 13 residues. Trimming pared 2 bases from V and 5 bases from J, leaving 9 bases between. The germline V gene encodes CDR1 SGHTA and CDR2 FQGNSA. CDR3 loop: CASSLQGRETQYF. CDR3 DNA: TGTGCCAGCAGCTTACAGGGTAGGGAGACCCAGTACTTC.

The chain links TRBV6-5 to TRBJ1-1, with D hard to call. V was pared by 0 bases and J by 0 bases, with 2 bases between. The V gene's germline CDR1 is MNHEY and CDR2 SVGAGI. This CDR3 has 13 amino acids. This CDR3 reads CASSYSLNTEAFF. The CDR3 DNA reads as TGTGCCAGCAGTTACTCATTGAACACTGAAGCTTTCTTT.

The rearrangement joins TRBV19 to TRBJ2-5; TRBD2 matches at 8 bases. CDR1 is LNHDA, CDR2 SQIVND, per germline (reference sequence). The CDR3 loop spans 15 amino acids. Losses at the gene ends were 3 bases for V and 5 bases for J; bases not matched to a gene: 8. As DNA, the CDR3 is TGTGCCAGTAGTATGACGGGAGGGCCTTTGGAGACCCAGTACTTC. Translating it yields CASSMTGGPLETQYF.

V is TRBV30 and J is TRBJ2-4, with a possible D match to TRBD1 (6 bases). Per the germline V gene, CDR1 is GTSNPN and CDR2 is SVGIG (reference sequence). Deletions cut 3 bases from V and 3 bases from J, with 12 bases between. The CDR3 length is 14 residues. CDR3 coding DNA: TGTGCCTGGAGCATAAGGGACAACAAAAACATTCAGTACTTC. It is translated as CAWSIRDNKNIQYF.

This rearrangement joins TRBV13 to TRBJ2-7; D unresolved. The CDR3 length is 15 residues. Germline V gene lookup returns CDR1 PRHDT and CDR2 FYEKMQ (reference sequence). V was trimmed by 4 bases and J by 3 bases, leaving 16 bases between them. CDR3 in amino acids: CASSWGFNSIYEQYF. CDR3 DNA: TGTGCCAGCAGCTGGGGATTCAACTCAATCTACGAGCAGTACTTC.

Comments on this clone: The junction does not match germline at one end; this may be a read error. The rearrangement uses TRBV5-1 and TRBJ1-6; maybe TRBD1 (5 bases). Germline values: CDR1 SGHRS, CDR2 YFSETQ. The CDR3 has 13 amino acids. The CDR3: CASSLGHGSPLHF. The CDR3 DNA reads TGCGCCAGCAGTTTGGGGCACGGATCACCCCTCCACTTT.

This clone was recorded once. The chain combines TRBV27 with TRBJ2-2; 8 bases fit TRBD2. The J segment lost 5 bases and the V segment lost 4 bases, leaving 6 bases of the junction unmatched. The length of the CDR3 is 15 residues. Germline V gives CDR1 MNHEY, CDR2 SMNVEV (reference sequence). CDR3 in amino acids: CASSSAGAGTGELFF. The CDR3 DNA reads TGTGCCAGCAGTTCAGCGGGAGCCGGGACCGGGGAGCTGTTTTTT.

The chain recombines TRBV7-2 with TRBJ2-1, with 7 positions matching TRBD2. CDR3 length equals 15 residues. The germline CDR1 and CDR2 sequences are SGHTA and FQGNSA. V was clipped by 5 bases and J by 4 bases; unmatched bases: 8. CDR3 loop: CASSPENGRYNEQFF. The CDR3 DNA sequence: TGTGCCAGCAGCCCTGAAAACGGGAGGTACAATGAGCAGTTCTTC.

The gene calls are TRBV5-1 and TRBJ2-5, with 9 bases fitting TRBD1. The CDR3 length is 17 residues. Per germline, CDR1 SGHRS and CDR2 YFSETQ. V trimming: 0 bases; J trimming: 5 bases; junction bases outside the gene matches: 11. The CDR3 coding sequence is TGCGCCAGCAGCTTGGTACCACAGGGGGCTTTAGGGGAGACCCAGTACTTC. Protein: CASSLVPQGALGETQYF.